Below, 18 T cell receptor beta chains from the same sample are listed, as sequenced in a study of identifying expanded T cells in peripheral blood. Here immunoSEQ multiplex PCR was the method, and the copy in TCRdb shows in-frame clones only, minus some. The table includes approximately 57,000 clones, roughly 89% detected once. Sequencing was performed on blood. The source is a person between 18 and 75 years old in good health.

V and J are TRBV2 and TRBJ1-2; 8 bases are shared with TRBD1. This CDR3 region has 16 residues. V was pared by 7 bases and J by 2 bases, with 12 bases of the junction left unmatched. Germline CDR1 SNHLY, CDR2 FYNNEI. CDR3 nucleotide sequence: TGTGCCAGCACTCGGCAGGGGGCCTTAGGGAACTATGGCTACACCTTC. The encoded protein is CASTRQGALGNYGYTF.

This CDR3 is CASRDAGLENTQYF. CDR3 nucleotide sequence: TGTGCCAGTAGGGACGCTGGGCTTGAGAATACGCAGTATTTT. The rearrangement joins TRBV19 to TRBJ2-3; the D is unclear. V was pared by 6 bases and J by 7 bases, with 17 bases between. CDR1 is LNHDA and CDR2 is SQIVND in the germline V gene (reference sequence). The CDR3 runs 14 residues.

This clone was detected only once. The chain recombines TRBV21-1 with TRBJ2-3; TRBD2, the table's D call, was not compared with the DNA. TRBV21-1 is termed a pseudogene. The CDR3 runs to 17 residues. DNA for the CDR3: TGTGCCAGCGGCCTAAGACTAGCGGGGGGTGGCACAGATACGCAGTATTTT. This sequence encodes CASGLRLAGGGTDTQYF.

This clone has only one observation. The rearrangement joins TRBV7-9 to TRBJ2-7; 9 bases map to TRBD1. CDR1 SEHNR and CDR2 FQNEAQ come from the germline V gene (reference sequence). J gave up 4 bases and V 6 bases, and 4 bases lay outside the gene matches. The CDR3 contains 13 residues. Here the CDR3 reads CASRGQGGYEQYF. The CDR3 nucleotides are TGTGCCAGCAGGGGACAGGGCGGATACGAGCAGTACTTC.

The V and J genes are TRBV5-1 and TRBJ2-3; 9 bases agree with TRBD2. V trimming: 0 bases; J trimming: 3 bases; junction bases outside the gene matches: 11. CDR3 length equals 18 residues. Looked up from germline, CDR1 is SGHRS and CDR2 is YFSETQ. For the CDR3, the DNA is TGCGCCAGCAGCTTGGTTCCTAGCGGGATGGTTGGAACAGATACGCAGTATTTT. Encoded protein: CASSLVPSGMVGTDTQYF.

The J gene is TRBJ2-1, the V gene TRBV29-1; no clear D gene. CDR1 is SQVTM and CDR2 is ANQGSEA in the germline V gene. The CDR3 runs 15 residues. The V end was cut by 1 base, the J end by 0 bases, with 10 bases between. CDR3: CSVEGIGSSYNEQFF. The CDR3 nucleotides read TGCAGCGTTGAAGGTATCGGCAGCTCCTACAATGAGCAGTTCTTC.

The CDR3 spells CSINGGTGGETQYF. In DNA form, the CDR3 reads TGCAGCATCAACGGCGGGACAGGGGGGGAGACCCAGTACTTC. The chain couples TRBV29-1 to TRBJ2-5, with 11 bases aligning to TRBD1. With V trimmed by 8 bases and J by 5 bases, 10 bases remained unmatched. The CDR3 is 14 residues long. Looked up from germline, CDR1 is SQVTM and CDR2 is ANQGSEA. The complete variable domain, with remaining parts taken from reference TRBV29-1 and TRBJ2-5, reads SAVISQKPSRDICQRGTSLTIQCQVDSQVTMMFWYRQQPGQSLTLIATANQGSEATYESGFVIDKFPISRPNLTFSTLTVSNMSPEDSSIYLCSINGGTGGETQYFGPGTRLLVL.

This sequence joins TRBV5-1 and TRBJ1-1, with D unresolved. This CDR3 has 14 residues. Germline lookup yields CDR1 SGHRS and CDR2 YFSETQ. V lost 3 bases and J lost 5, with 14 bases in between. Here the CDR3 DNA reads TGCGCCAGCAGCTCGGAACCGGGCGGGACTGAAGCTTTCTTT. This encodes CASSSEPGGTEAFF.

This chain joins TRBV6-5 and TRBJ1-6; the D gene is possibly TRBD1 (6 bases). Germline V gene lookup returns CDR1 MNHEY and CDR2 SVGAGI. The CDR3 contains 11 residues. The ends were cut back, 10 bases at V and 7 bases at J, with 8 bases in the middle. This CDR3 is CATQGNSPLHF. The DNA for the CDR3 is TGTGCCACCCAGGGGAATTCACCCCTCCACTTT.

This clone is a singleton in its sample. The J gene is TRBJ2-7, the V gene TRBV7-8, with 8 bases identical to TRBD1. Germline V gives CDR1 SGHVS, CDR2 FQNEAQ. The CDR3 loop spans 15 amino acids. The V gene end was trimmed by 3 bases and the J gene end by 4 bases; junction bases not matched to a gene: 8. In nucleotides, the CDR3 is TGTGCCAGCAGCTTTGATGTTGGACAGGGATACGAGCAGTACTTC. Its protein is CASSFDVGQGYEQYF.

The rearrangement uses TRBV18 and TRBJ1-1; the D is unclear. Germline values: CDR1 KGHSH, CDR2 LQKENI. The CDR3 spans 13 residues. Trimming stripped 2 bases from V and 8 bases from J, with 12 bases between. The DNA of the CDR3 is TGTGCCAGCTCACCAAACGTTCGAGGGGAAGCTTTCTTT. Translating gives CASSPNVRGEAFF.

The CDR3, as DNA: TGTGCCAGCAGTCAGTCCCCCTATGGCTACACCTTC. This translates into CASSQSPYGYTF. This chain uses TRBV6-6 with TRBJ1-2; D is uncertain. The CDR3 loop spans 12 amino acids. Per germline, CDR1 MNHNY and CDR2 SVGAGI (reference sequence). V lost 5 bases and J 4 bases, leaving 8 bases between the germline ends.

The V call is TRBV10-1, the J call TRBJ2-6; no firm D call. The CDR3 sequence is 13 residues long. Trimming shortened V by 5 bases and J by 0 bases, and 2 bases separated the two germline ends. Looked up from germline, CDR1 is WNHNN and CDR2 is SYGVQD (reference sequence). The CDR3 nucleotides read TGCGCCAGCAGTAGCTCTGGGGCCAACGTCCTGACTTTC. This codes for CASSSSGANVLTF.

The chain has TRBV4-3 and TRBJ1-5; D unresolved. The V gene's germline CDR1 is LGHNA and CDR2 YSLEER. This CDR3 spans 14 amino acids. The V gene lost 4 bases and the J gene lost 2 bases, with 9 bases spanning the gap. In DNA, the CDR3 is TGCGCCAGCAGCCCGGACTGGGGCAATCAGCCCCAGCATTTT. This codes for CASSPDWGNQPQHF.

CDR3 loop: CASSVDEGTGYTF. In DNA form, the CDR3 reads TGTGCCAGCAGCGTAGATGAAGGGACTGGCTACACCTTC. The chain couples TRBV9 to TRBJ1-2; a weak D match, TRBD1 (5 bases). Germline CDR1 and CDR2: SGDLS and YYNGEE. V lost 0 bases to trimming and J lost 7 bases, with 10 bases between them. The CDR3 runs to 13 residues.

V usage is TRBV4-3 and J usage is TRBJ2-1, with D unclear. The CDR3 length is 15 residues. The V gene's germline CDR1 is LGHNA and CDR2 YSLEER. The V gene lost 0 bases and the J gene lost 6 bases, with 12 bases spanning the gap. The CDR3 region has the DNA TGCGCCAGCAGCCAAGAGTTTCCCGCCAGCAATGAGCAGTTCTTC. Protein product: CASSQEFPASNEQFF.

The V gene is TRBV7-2, the J gene TRBJ2-3; 11 bases fit TRBD2. The CDR3 contains 17 residues. CDR1 SGHTA and CDR2 FQGNSA come from the germline V gene. After removal of 5 bases from V and 0 bases from J, the junction contained 7 bases not matched to a gene. The CDR3 DNA sequence: TGTGCCAGCAGCCCCATGCTAGCGGGAGGAAGCACAGATACGCAGTATTTT. Translating it yields CASSPMLAGGSTDTQYF.

Notes on this clone: An end of the junction does not agree with germline; a read error may underlie this. The chain has TRBV6-1 and TRBJ1-2, with D perhaps TRBD1 (5 bases). Germline lookup yields CDR1 MNHNS and CDR2 SASEGT. The CDR3 runs to 12 residues. The CDR3 protein is CASSARDVEAPF. CDR3 nucleotide sequence: TGTGCCAGCAGTGCCCGGGACGTCGAAGCCCCTTTC.